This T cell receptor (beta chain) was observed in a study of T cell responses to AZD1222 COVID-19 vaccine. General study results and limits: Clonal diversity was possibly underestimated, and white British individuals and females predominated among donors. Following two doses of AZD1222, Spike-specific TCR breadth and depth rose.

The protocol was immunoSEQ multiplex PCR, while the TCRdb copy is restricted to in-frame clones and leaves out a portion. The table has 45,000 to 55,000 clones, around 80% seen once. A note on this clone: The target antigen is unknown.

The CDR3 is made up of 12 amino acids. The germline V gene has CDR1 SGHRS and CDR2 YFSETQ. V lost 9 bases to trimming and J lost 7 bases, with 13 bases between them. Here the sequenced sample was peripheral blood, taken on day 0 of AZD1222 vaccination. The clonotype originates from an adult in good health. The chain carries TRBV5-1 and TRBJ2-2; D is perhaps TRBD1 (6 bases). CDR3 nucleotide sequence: TGCGCCACAAGACAGGAAATCGGGGAGCTGTTTTTT. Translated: CATRQEIGELFF.